This record looks at one T cell receptor (beta chain) sequence and its context. As yet, its antigen is unknown. The data originate from a study of Ad26.COV2.S vaccination and SARS-CoV-2 variants. The protocol was immunoSEQ multiplex PCR, while the TCRdb copy is restricted to in-frame clones and leaves out a portion. Of roughly 460,000 clones listed, about 89% are singletons. Overall study results and limits: Total T cell responses were possibly underestimated by TCR breadth and depth analyses.

Germline assignment: CDR1 SNHLY and CDR2 FYNNEI. The CDR3 covers 14 residues. V lost 8 bases, J lost 7 bases, and 17 bases lay in between. Treatment specified: around 19 received Ad26.COV2.S at low or high dose, single or two shots; about five received placebo; per-sample allocation not given. The investigators took samples on day 63 after the first vaccine or placebo injection. As its vector, the vaccine had Ad26, which expressed Wuhan-strain SARS-CoV-2 spike. The TCR sequence derives from a person between 18 and 59 years old who received the Ad26.COV2.S COVID-19 vaccine or a placebo. The starting material was peripheral blood, obtained in a trial of Ad26.COV2.S vaccine versus placebo. This rearrangement joins TRBV2 to TRBJ2-2, with D unresolved. The CDR3 is CASRGPRSYGELFF. The CDR3 DNA follows: TGTGCCAGCCGCGGCCCGCGTTCGTACGGGGAGCTGTTTTTT.